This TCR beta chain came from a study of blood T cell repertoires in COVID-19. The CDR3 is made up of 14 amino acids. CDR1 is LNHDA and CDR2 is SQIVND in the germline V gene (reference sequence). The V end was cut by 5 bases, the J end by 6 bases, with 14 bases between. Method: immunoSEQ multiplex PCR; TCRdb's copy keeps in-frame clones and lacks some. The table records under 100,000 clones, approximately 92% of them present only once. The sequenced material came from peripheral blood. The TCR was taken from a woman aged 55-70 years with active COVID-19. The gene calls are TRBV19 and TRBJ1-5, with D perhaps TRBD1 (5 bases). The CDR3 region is CASSVRRTGQPQHF. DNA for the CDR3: TGTGCCAGTAGTGTGCGCCGTACAGGTCAGCCCCAGCATTTT. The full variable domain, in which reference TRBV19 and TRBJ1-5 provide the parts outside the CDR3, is DGGITQSPKYLFRKEGQNVTLSCEQNLNHDAMYWYRQDPGQGLRLIYYSQIVNDFQKGDIAEGYSVSREKKESFPLTVTSAQKNPTAFYLCASSVRRTGQPQHFGDGTRLSIL.